Listed here is a single TCR beta chain. Its antigen is unknown. Recent vaccinations or acute infections were absent in the healthy HIV-negative adult donors. Germline assignment: CDR1 SGHTA and CDR2 FQGTGA. This CDR3 has 13 residues. Trimming left V 8 bases short and J 5 bases short, with 15 bases between. The deep-level immunoSEQ assay was used. The method was immunoSEQ multiplex PCR; TCRdb's version includes in-frame clones alone and lacks a portion of them. The sample shows about 2.3 million clones, just under 95% of them seen only once. The source of the sample is a study of shared clonotypes between healthy human individuals. Findings and caveats of the study: The study found lower generation probabilities in non-shared clonotypes than in those shared by all four donors.

Sequencing was done on a sample of naive CD4+ T cells from PBMCs. Stated subset: CD45RA+ positively selected. The source is a young man in good health. Some clones in this sample may be carry-over from other donors' samples. The gene calls are TRBV7-3 and TRBJ2-5; a weak D match, TRBD2 (6 bases). The CDR3 here is CASGTGAGETQYF. For the CDR3, the DNA is TGTGCCAGCGGGACGGGAGCAGGGGAGACCCAGTACTTC.